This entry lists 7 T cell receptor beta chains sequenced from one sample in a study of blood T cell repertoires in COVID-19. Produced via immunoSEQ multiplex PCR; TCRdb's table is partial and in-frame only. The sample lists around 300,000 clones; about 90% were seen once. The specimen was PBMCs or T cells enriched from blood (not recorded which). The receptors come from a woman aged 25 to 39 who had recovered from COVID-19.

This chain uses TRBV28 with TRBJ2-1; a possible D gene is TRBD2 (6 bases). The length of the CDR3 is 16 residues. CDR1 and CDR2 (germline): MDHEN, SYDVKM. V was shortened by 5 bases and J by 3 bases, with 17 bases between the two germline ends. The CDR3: CASSPLGGRFYNEQFF. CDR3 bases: TGTGCCAGCAGTCCCTTGGGAGGCAGATTCTACAATGAGCAGTTCTTC.

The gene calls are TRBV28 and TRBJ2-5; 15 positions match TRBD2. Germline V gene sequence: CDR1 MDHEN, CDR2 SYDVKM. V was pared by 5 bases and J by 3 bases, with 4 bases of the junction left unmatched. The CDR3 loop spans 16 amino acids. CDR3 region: CASSMGLAGGEETQYF. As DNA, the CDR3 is TGTGCCAGCAGTATGGGACTAGCGGGGGGTGAAGAGACCCAGTACTTC. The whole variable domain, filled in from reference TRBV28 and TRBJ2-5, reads DVKVTQSSRYLVKRTGEKVFLECVQDMDHENMFWYRQDPGLGLRLIYFSYDVKMKEKGDIPEGYSVSREKKERFSLILESASTNQTSMYLCASSMGLAGGEETQYFGPGTRLLVL.

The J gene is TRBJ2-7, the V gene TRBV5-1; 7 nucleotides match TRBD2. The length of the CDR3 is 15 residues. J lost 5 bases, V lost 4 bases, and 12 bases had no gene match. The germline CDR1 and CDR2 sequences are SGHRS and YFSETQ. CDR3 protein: CASSPGRGSFDEQYF. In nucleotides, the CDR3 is TGCGCCAGCAGCCCTGGTCGCGGGAGTTTTGACGAGCAGTACTTC.

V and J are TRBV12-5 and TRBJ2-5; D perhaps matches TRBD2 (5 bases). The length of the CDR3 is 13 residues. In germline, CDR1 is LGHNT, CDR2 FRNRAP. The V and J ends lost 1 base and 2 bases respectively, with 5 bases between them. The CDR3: CASGLGLQETQYF. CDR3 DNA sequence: TGTGCTAGTGGTTTGGGACTACAAGAGACCCAGTACTTC. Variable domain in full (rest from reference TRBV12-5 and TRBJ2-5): DARVTQTPRHKVTEMGQEVTMRCQPILGHNTVFWYRQTMMQGLELLAYFRNRAPLDDSGMPKDRFSAEMPDATLATLKIQPSEPRDSAVYFCASGLGLQETQYFGPGTRLLVL.

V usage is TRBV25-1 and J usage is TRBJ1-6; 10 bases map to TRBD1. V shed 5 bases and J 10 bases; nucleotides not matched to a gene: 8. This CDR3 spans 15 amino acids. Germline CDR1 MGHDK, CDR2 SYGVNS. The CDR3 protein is CASSRAGTGDSPLHF. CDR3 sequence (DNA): TGTGCCAGCAGTCGCGCCGGGACAGGGGACTCACCCCTCCACTTT.

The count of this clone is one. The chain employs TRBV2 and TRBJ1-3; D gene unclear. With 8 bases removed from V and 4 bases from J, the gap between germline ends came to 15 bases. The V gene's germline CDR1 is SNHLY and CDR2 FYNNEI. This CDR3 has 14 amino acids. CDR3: CASGRGVVGNTIYF. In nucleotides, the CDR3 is TGTGCCAGCGGACGGGGAGTTGTCGGAAACACCATATATTTT.

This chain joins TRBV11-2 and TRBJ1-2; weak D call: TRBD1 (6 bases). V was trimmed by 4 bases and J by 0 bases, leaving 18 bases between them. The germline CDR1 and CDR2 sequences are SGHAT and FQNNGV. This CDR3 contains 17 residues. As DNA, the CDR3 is TGTGCCAGCAGCTCCTATCGCACAGGGACGGCTAACTATGGCTACACCTTC. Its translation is CASSSYRTGTANYGYTF.